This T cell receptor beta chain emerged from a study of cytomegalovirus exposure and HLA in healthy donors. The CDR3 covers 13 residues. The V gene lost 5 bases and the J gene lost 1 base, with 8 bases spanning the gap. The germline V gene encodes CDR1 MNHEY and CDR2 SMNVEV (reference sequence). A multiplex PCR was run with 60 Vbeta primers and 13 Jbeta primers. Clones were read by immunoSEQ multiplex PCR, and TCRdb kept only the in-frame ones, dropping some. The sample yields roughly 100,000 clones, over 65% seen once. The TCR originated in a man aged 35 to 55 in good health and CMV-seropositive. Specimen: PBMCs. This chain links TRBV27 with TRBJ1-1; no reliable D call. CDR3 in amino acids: CASSITKNTEAFF. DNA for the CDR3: TGTGCCAGCAGTATTACAAAGAACACTGAAGCTTTCTTT.